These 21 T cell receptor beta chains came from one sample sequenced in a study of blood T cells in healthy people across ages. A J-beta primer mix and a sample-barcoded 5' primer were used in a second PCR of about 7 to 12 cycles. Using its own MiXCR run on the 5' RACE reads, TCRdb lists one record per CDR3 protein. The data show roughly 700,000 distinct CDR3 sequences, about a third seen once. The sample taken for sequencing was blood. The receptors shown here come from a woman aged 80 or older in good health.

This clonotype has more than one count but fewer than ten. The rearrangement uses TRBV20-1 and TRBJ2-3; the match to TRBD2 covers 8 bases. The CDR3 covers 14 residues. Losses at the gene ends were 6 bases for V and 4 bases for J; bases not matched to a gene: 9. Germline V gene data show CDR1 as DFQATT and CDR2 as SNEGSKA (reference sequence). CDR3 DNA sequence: TGCAGTGCATCGGATAGCGGGGCCGCAGATACGCAGTATTTT. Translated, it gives CSASDSGAADTQYF.

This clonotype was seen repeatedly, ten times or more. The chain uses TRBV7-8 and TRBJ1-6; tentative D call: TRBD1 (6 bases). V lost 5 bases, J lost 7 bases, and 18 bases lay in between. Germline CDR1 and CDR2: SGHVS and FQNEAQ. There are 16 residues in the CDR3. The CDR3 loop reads CASSPEYRVLNSPLHF. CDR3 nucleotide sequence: TGTGCCAGCAGCCCCGAATACAGGGTTTTGAATTCACCCCTCCACTTT.

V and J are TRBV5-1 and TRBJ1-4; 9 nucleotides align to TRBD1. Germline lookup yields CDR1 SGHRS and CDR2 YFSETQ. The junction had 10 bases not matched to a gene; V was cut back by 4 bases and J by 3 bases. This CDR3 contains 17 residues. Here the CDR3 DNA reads TGCGCCAGCAGCCGGGGACAGGGAGCATTAGCTAATGAAAAACTGTTTTTT. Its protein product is CASSRGQGALANEKLFF.

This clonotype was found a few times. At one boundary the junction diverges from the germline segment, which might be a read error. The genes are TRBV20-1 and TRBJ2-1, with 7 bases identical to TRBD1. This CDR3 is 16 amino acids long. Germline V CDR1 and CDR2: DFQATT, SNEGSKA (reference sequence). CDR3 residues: CSLKHRGQGSYSEQFF. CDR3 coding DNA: TGCAGTTTAAAGCATAGGGGGCAGGGTTCCTACAGTGAGCAGTTCTTC.

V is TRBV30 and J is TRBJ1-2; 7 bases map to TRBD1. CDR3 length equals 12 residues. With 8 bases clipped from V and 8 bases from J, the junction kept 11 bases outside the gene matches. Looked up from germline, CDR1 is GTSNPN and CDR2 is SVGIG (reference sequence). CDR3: CARAGGVGGYTF. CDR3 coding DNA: TGTGCCCGGGCAGGGGGAGTGGGCGGCTACACCTTC.

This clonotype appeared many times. The chain's CDR3 is CAISAGFGYEQYF. The CDR3 nucleotides are TGTGCCATCAGTGCGGGGTTCGGCTACGAGCAGTACTTC. The V and J genes are TRBV10-3 and TRBJ2-7; weak D call: TRBD2 (5 bases). Germline V gene data show CDR1 as ENHRY and CDR2 as SYGVKD. This CDR3 is 13 amino acids long. Trimming removed 4 bases from V and 3 bases from J, with 10 bases in between.

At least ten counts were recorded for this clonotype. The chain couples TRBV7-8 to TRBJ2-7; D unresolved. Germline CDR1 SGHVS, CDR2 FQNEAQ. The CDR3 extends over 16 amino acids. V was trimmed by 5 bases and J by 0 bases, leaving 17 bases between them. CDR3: CASSGYRAGVSYEQYF. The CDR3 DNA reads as TGTGCCAGCAGCGGATATCGGGCAGGCGTCTCCTACGAGCAGTACTTC.

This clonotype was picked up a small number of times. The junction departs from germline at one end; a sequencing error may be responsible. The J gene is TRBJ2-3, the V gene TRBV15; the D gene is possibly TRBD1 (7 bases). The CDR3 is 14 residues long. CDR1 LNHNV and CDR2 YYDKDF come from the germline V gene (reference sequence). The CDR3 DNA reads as TGTGCCTCCAGCAGAGGAGGGGGCTCAAATACGCAGTATTTT. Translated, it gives CASSRGGGSNTQYF.

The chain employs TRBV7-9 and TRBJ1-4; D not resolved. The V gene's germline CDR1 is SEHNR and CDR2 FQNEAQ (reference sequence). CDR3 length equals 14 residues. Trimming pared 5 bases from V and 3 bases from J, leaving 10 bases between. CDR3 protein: CASSDGGSNEKLFF. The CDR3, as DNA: TGTGCCAGCAGCGATGGAGGGTCTAATGAAAAACTGTTTTTT.

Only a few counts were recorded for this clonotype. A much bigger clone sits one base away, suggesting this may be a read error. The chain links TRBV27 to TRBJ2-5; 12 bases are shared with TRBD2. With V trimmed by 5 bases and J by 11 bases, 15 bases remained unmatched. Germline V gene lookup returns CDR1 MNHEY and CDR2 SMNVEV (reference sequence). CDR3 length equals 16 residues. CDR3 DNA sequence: TGTGCCAGCAGTAACAACCTAGCGGGGGGGCCAGGTGAGCAGTACTTC. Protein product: CASSNNLAGGPGEQYF.

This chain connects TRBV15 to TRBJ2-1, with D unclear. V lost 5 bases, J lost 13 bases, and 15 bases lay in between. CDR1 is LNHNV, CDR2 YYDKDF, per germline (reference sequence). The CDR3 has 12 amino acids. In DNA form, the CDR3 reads TGTGCCACCAGCGGACCACCCGGCTCCCAGTTCTTC. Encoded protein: CATSGPPGSQFF.

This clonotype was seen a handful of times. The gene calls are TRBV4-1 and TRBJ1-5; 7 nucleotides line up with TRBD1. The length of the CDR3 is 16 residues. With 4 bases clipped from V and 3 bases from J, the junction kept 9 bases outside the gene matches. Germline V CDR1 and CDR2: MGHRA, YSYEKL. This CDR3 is CASSPRGDSTNQPQHF. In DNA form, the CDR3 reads TGCGCCAGCAGCCCCCGAGGGGACAGTACCAATCAGCCCCAGCATTTT.

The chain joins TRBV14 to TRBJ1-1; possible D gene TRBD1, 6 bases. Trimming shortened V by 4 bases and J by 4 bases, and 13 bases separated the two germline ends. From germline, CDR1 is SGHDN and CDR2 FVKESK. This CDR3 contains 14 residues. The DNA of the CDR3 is TGTGCCAGCAGCCTCTACAGGGAGAGCACTGAAGCTTTCTTT. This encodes CASSLYRESTEAFF.

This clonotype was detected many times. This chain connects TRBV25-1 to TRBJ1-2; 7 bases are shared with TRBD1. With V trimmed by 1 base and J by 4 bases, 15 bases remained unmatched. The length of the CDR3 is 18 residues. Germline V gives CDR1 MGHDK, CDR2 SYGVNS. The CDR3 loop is CASSEFGGGAMDPYGYTF. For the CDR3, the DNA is TGTGCCAGCAGTGAATTTGGAGGGGGCGCCATGGATCCCTATGGCTACACCTTC.

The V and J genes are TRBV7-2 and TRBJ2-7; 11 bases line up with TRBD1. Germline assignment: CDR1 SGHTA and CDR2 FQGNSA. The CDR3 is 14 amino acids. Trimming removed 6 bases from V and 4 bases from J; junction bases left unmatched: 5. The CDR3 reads CASRQDRGRYEQYF. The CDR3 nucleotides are TGTGCCAGCAGACAGGACAGGGGGCGGTACGAGCAGTACTTC. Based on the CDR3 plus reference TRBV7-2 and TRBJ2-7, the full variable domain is GAGVSQSPSNKVTEKGKDVELRCDPISGHTALYWYRQSLGQGLEFLIYFQGNSAPDKSGLPSDRFSAERTGGSVSTLTIQRTQQEDSAVYLCASRQDRGRYEQYFGPGTRLTVT.

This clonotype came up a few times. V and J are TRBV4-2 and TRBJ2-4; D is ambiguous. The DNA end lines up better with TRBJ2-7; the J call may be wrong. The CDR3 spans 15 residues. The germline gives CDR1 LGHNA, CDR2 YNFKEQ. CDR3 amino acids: CASSQVRSDSYEQYF. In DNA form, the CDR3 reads TGTGCCAGCAGCCAAGTCAGATCCGACTCCTACGAGCAGTACTTC.

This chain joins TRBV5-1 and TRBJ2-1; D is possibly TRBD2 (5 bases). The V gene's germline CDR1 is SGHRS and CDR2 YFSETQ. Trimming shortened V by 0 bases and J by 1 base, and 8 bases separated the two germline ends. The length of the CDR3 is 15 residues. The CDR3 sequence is CASSLGGPSYNEQFF. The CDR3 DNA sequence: TGCGCCAGCAGCTTGGGCGGGCCATCCTACAATGAGCAGTTCTTC.

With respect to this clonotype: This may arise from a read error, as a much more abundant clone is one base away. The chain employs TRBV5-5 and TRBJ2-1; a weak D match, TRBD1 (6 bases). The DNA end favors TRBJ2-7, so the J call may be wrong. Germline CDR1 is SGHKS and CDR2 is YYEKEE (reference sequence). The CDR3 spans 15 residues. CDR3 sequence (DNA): TGTGCCAGCAGCTCTCGGACAGCCTCCTACAATGAGCAGTACTTC. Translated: CASSSRTASYNEQYF.

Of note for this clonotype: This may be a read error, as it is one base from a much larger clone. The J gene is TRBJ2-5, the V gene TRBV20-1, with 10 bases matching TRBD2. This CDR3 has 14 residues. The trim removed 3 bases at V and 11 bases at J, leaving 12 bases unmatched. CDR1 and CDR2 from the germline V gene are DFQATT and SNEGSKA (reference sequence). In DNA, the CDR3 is TGCAGTGCTAGCCTAGCGGGGGACTACAATGAGCAGTACTTC. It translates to CSASLAGDYNEQYF.

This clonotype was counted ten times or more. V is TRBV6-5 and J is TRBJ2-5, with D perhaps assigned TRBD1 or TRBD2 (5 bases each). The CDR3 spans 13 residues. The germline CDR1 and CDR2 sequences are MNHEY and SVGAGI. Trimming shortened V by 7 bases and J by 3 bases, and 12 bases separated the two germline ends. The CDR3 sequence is CASTPGGEETQYF. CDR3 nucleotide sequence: TGTGCCAGCACCCCTGGGGGAGAAGAGACCCAGTACTTC.

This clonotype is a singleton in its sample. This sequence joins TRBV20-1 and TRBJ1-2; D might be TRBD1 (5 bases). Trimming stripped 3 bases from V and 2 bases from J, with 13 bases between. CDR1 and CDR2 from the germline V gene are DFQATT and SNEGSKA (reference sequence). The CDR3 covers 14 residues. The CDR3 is CSASAGTTNYGYTF. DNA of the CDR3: TGCAGTGCTAGTGCAGGGACCACGAACTATGGCTACACCTTC.